This T cell receptor (beta chain) originates from a study of shared clonotypes between healthy human individuals. Looking at the study overall: Aged 18 to 49, the donors were two women and a few men.

A word on this clone: At the DNA level, this CDR3 is encoded by other sequences in the same sample as well.

Produced via immunoSEQ multiplex PCR; TCRdb's table is partial and in-frame only. In the table there are about 1.1 million clones, roughly 80% of which are singletons. The V end lost 5 bases, the J end lost 5 bases, and 3 bases lay between the germline ends. The germline V gene has CDR1 MDHEN and CDR2 SYDVKM. CDR3 length: 11 amino acids. The sequence was obtained from a man between 18 and 29 years old in good health. Some clones in this sample may be carry-over from other donors' samples. The sequenced sample consisted of memory CD4+ T cells from PBMCs. Subset: CD45RA-negative fraction. The chain links TRBV28 to TRBJ1-4; no definite D call. The CDR3 DNA sequence: TGTGCCAGCAGTCTCAATGAAAAACTGTTTTTT. Residues: CASSLNEKLFF.